This TCR beta chain originates from a study of T cells in Graves' hyperthyroidism and ophthalmopathy (dated by TCRdb to the late 2010s). Notes on the research overall: Peripheral blood samples were taken at initial diagnosis, before any treatment was given. A discovery cohort of about 95 patients, 43 with Graves' ophthalmopathy and roughly 59 with stable Graves' hyperthyroidism, was used to find distinguishing TCR V-J signatures. An independent validation cohort of around 19 hyperthyroidism patients and approximately 17 patients who later progressed to ophthalmopathy tested prospective prediction of ophthalmopathy. For training and testing, the 100 or so patients in the discovery cohort were randomly divided in a 7:3 ratio. The study also compared thyroid tissue and blood T-cell repertoires from five or six Graves' hyperthyroidism patients. After sampling, hyperthyroidism patients received methimazole starting at 30 mg daily, and ophthalmopathy patients received high-dose intravenous methylprednisolone. According to the paper, TCR Vbeta CDR3 sequencing was carried out on roughly 130 peripheral blood samples, which came from more than 40 ophthalmopathy, 80 or so hyperthyroidism and about 17 progressor patients.

This clonotype was counted at least ten times. Its antigen specificity is not known. Base qualities are not at hand, and no much larger clone is one base apart. Hyperthyroidism patients were newly diagnosed, had a disease duration of under 2 months, and were aged 18 to 65 years. Exclusion was applied to patients with uncontrolled infections, other autoimmune diseases, pregnancy or lactation. Diagnoses were established on the basis of clinical symptoms, serum thyroxine and TRAb, thyroid ultrasound, and orbital computed tomography. Blood from progressor patients was drawn when they were first diagnosed with hyperthyroidism, before any ophthalmopathy symptoms appeared. Ficoll-Paque density gradient centrifugation was used to isolate PBMCs from under 11 ml of fresh peripheral blood. Progressor patients were initially diagnosed with Graves' hyperthyroidism and developed ophthalmopathy during follow-up. Trizol reagent was used to extract total RNA, and RNA quality was then checked on an Agilent 2100 Bioanalyzer.

The TCR beta CDR3 regions were amplified from the RNA transcripts. For the first round of RT-PCR on the TCR CDR3, the HTBI primer set was used together with the Qiagen OneStep RT-PCR kit. The libraries were constructed in a second round of multiplex PCR and then size-selected and purified. Libraries were sequenced paired-end with 100 bp reads on an Illumina HiSeq2000. In the source study's methods: SOAPnuke was used to process the raw data, removing reads that contained adapters or uncalled bases, had a mean Phred below 15, or lacked an exact match to the constant primer or identifier. COPE v1.2.5 was used to merge high-quality paired reads, and clonotypes were defined as unique nucleotide sequences. MiTCR v1.1 was used to align clonotypes to the IMGT TRBV, TRBD and TRBJ reference segments. The analysis included only V-J combinations with a frequency above 0.0001, which together covered approximately 99% of the repertoires. The TCS score was defined as the ratio of F50 (clonal expansion) to E x V (chaos), calculated using BLOSUM62-based TCRdist between CDR3 peptides within each V-J. Welch's t-statistics and random forest reduced 450 to 600 V-J features to 10 to 15, which were used in a naive Bayes classifier (R e1071). The public reads were quality trimmed at Q25 with fastp and then assembled into clones with MiXCR by TCRdb, keeping productive beta chains. A single entry per CDR3 protein holds the most common genes and DNA from its merged rows. These V and J calls derive from TCRdb rather than the authors' analysis. The sample table shows about 720,000 distinct CDR3 sequences, and approximately 18% are seen once. The ten largest clones take up approximately 15% of the sample.

The research as a whole found: Ophthalmopathy was separated from stable hyperthyroidism by a 13 V-J signature model, with over 85% sensitivity and around 81% specificity obtained in cross-validation and 80%/75% obtained in testing. Most expanded thyroid clonotypes (frequency above 0.001) were also detected in blood, a finding suggesting that blood repertoires may reflect thyroid immune responses. In validation, progression to ophthalmopathy was predicted by the model with 55% to 71% sensitivity and under 85% specificity, a median of around 5.9 months before onset. No statistical method was used to set the sample size in advance, and investigators knew the group allocation.

Sequencing was carried out using blood. This clonotype was sampled from a woman in her fifties or sixties with Graves' hyperthyroidism that later progressed to Graves' ophthalmopathy.

The DNA reads TGCAGTGCTAGATCTGGCCTCTCCTACGAGCAGTACTTC. Translated, it gives CSARSGLSYEQYF. This chain joins TRBV20-1 to TRBJ2-7; the D gene remains uncertain. The CDR3 has 13 amino acids, counting the end cysteine and phenylalanine. Left in the record is the CDR3 DNA by itself, 39 bases read in frame from the first base. The V end loses 2 bases and the J end loses 0 bases, and a stretch of 8 bases separates them. CDR1 and CDR2 (DFQATT, SNEGSKA) derive from the germline V gene (reference sequence).